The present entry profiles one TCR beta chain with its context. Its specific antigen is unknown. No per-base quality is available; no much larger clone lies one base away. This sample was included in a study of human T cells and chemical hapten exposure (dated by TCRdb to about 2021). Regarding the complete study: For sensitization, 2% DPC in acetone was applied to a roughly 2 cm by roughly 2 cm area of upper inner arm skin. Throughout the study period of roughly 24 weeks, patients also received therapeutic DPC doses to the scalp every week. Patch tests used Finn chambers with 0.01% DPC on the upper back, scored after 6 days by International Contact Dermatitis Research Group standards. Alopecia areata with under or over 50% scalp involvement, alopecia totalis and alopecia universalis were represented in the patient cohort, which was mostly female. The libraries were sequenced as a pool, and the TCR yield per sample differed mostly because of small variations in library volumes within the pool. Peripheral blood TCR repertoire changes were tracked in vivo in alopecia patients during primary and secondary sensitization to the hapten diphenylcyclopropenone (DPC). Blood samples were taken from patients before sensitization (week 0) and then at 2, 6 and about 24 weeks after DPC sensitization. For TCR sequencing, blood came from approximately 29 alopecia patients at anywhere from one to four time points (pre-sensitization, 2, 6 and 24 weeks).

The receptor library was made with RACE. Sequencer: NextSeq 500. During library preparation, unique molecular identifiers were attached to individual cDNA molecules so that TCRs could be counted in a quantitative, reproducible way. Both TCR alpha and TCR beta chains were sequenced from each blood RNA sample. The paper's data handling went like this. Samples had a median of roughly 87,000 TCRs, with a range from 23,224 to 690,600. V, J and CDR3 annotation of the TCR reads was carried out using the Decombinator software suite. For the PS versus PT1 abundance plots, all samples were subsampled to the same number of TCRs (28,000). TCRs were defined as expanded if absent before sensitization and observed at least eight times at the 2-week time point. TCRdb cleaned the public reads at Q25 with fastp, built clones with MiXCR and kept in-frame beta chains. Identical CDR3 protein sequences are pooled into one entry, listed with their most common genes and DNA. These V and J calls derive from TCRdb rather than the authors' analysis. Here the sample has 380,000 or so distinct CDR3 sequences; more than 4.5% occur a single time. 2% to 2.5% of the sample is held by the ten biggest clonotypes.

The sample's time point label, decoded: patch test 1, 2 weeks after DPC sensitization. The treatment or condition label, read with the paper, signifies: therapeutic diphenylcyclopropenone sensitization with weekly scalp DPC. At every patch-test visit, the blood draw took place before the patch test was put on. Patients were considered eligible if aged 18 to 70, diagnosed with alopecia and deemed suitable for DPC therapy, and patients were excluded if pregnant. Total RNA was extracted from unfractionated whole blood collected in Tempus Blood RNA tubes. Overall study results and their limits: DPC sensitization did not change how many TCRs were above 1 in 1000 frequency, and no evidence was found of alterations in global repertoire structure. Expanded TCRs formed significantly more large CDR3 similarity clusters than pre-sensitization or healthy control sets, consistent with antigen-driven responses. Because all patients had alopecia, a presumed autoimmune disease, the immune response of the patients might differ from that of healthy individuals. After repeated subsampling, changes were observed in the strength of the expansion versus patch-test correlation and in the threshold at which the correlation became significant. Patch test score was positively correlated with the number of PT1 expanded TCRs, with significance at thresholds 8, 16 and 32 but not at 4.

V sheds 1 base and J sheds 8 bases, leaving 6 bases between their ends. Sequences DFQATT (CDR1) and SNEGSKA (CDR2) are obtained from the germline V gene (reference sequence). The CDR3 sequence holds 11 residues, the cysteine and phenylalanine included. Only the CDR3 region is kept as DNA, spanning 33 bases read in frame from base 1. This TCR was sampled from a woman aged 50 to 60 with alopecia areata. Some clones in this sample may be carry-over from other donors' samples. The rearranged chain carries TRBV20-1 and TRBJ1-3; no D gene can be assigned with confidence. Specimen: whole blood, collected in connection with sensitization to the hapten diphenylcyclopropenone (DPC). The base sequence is TGCAGTGCTAGAGCAGAAGACACCATATATTTT. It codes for CSARAEDTIYF.